This T cell receptor beta chain is from a study of T cells in Graves' hyperthyroidism and ophthalmopathy. The study, taken as a whole, reports: The blood repertoire included most of the expanded thyroid clonotypes above 0.001. Through a model of 13 V-J features, ophthalmopathy was separated from stable hyperthyroidism. Ophthalmopathy was identified by the model a median about seven months ahead of onset.

Researchers amplified the TCR beta CDR3 regions from RNA transcripts. The TCR CDR3 was amplified in a first-round RT-PCR using the HTBI primer set. Using its own MiXCR run on the multiplex PCR reads, TCRdb lists one record per CDR3 protein. In the table there are 140,000 or so distinct CDR3 sequences, over 20% of which are singletons. Points on this clonotype: Its antigen is currently unknown.

For the diagnoses, clinical symptoms, serum thyroxine and TRAb, thyroid ultrasound and orbital computed tomography were used. There are 16 residues in the CDR3. V lost 1 base and J lost 2; bases outside the gene matches: 5. Germline CDR1 and CDR2: LGHDT and YNNKEL (reference sequence). The chain recombines TRBV3-1 with TRBJ2-7, with 10 nucleotides matching TRBD2. The receptor was isolated from a woman in her fifties or sixties with Graves' hyperthyroidism that later progressed to Graves' ophthalmopathy. Sequenced sample: blood. This CDR3 reads CASSQGTSGTPYEQYF. CDR3 sequence (DNA): TGTGCCAGCAGCCAAGGCACTAGCGGGACCCCCTACGAGCAGTACTTC.